This entry features one T cell receptor beta chain sequence. What it binds is unknown. Among the donors, all were Caucasian adults who lived in Nashville, Tennessee. Investigators divided CD4+ cells into CD45RA+ naive and CD45RA-negative memory subsets. This CDR3 is built from 16 residues. CDR1 is SGHRS, CDR2 YFSETQ, per germline. V was clipped by 4 bases and J by 4 bases, with 20 bases between them. This entry belongs to a study of shared clonotypes between healthy human individuals. Overall study results and limits: Larger richness was generally estimated for naive than memory subsets.

As handled by the study authors: As immunoSEQ supplied junction-only sequences (without quality scores), filtering differed. Some clones are missing from TCRdb's copy, which holds only in-frame ones; the method was immunoSEQ multiplex PCR. V, J and clone size reflect that table, while D and trimming were determined from the DNA. The data show some 2,500,000 clones, roughly 90% seen once. This receptor was obtained from a man younger than 30 in good health. Some clones in this sample may be carry-over from other donors' samples. The sample consisted of naive CD4+ T cells from PBMCs. Subset of the sample: CD45RA+ positively selected. The chain is built from TRBV5-1 and TRBJ1-2; maybe TRBD1 (5 bases). CDR3 protein: CASSGTAWEAPYGYTF. The CDR3 region has the DNA TGCGCCAGCAGCGGGACGGCTTGGGAAGCTCCCTATGGCTACACCTTC.